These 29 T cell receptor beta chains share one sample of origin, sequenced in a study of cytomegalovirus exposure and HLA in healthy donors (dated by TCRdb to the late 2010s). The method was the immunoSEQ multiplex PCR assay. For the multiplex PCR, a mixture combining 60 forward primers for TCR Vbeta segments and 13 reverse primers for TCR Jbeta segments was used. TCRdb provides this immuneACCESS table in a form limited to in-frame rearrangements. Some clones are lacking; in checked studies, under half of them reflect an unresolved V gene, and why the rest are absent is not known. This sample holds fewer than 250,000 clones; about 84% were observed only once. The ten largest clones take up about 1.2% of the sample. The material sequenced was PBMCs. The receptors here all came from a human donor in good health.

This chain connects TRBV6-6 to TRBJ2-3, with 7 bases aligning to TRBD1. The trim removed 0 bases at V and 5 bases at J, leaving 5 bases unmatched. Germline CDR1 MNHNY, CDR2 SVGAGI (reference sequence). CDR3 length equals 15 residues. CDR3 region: CASSYSAQGLDTQYF. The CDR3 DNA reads TGTGCCAGCAGTTACTCGGCACAGGGGCTAGATACGCAGTATTTT.

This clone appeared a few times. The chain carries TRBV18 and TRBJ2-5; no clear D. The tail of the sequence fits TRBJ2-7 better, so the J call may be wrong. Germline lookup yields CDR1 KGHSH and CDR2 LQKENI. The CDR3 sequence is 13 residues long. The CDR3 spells CASSPPTAYEQYF. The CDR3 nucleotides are TGTGCCAGCTCACCACCCACAGCCTACGAGCAGTACTTC.

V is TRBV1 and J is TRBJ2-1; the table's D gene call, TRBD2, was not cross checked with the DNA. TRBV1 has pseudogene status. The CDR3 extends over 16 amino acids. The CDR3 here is CTSSQDRCLAGDEQFF. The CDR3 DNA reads TGCACCAGCAGCCAAGATCGGTGTCTAGCGGGGGATGAGCAGTTCTTC.

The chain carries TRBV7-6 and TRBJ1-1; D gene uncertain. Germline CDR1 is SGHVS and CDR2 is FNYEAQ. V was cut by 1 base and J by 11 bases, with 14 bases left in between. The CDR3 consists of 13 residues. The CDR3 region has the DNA TGTGCCAGCAGCTTAGAGCGGGATACGCGGGCTTTCTTT. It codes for CASSLERDTRAFF.

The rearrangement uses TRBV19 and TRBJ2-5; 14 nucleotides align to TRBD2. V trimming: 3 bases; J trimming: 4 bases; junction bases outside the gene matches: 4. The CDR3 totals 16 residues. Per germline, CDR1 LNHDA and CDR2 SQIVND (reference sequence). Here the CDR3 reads CASSIGTSGSRETQYF. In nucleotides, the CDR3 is TGTGCCAGTAGTATCGGGACTAGCGGGAGTAGAGAGACCCAGTACTTC. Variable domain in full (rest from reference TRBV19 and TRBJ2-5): DGGITQSPKYLFRKEGQNVTLSCEQNLNHDAMYWYRQDPGQGLRLIYYSQIVNDFQKGDIAEGYSVSREKKESFPLTVTSAQKNPTAFYLCASSIGTSGSRETQYFGPGTRLLVL.

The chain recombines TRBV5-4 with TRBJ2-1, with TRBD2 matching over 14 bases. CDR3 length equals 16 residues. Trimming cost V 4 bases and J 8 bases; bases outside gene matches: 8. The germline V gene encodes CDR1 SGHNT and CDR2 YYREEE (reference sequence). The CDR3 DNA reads TGTGCCAGCAGCCCCTCCGGGACTAGCGGGAGATATGAGCAGTTCTTC. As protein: CASSPSGTSGRYEQFF.

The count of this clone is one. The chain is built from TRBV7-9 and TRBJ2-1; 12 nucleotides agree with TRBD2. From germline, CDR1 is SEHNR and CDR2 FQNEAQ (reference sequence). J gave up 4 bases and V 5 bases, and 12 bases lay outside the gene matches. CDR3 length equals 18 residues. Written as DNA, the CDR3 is TGTGCCAGCAGCGGGACAGGCAGACTAGCGGGAGTTTACAATGAGCAGTTCTTC. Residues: CASSGTGRLAGVYNEQFF.

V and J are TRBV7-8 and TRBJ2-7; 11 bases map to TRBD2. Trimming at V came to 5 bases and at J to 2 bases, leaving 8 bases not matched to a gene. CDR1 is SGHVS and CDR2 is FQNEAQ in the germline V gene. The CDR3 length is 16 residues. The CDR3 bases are TGTGCCAGCAGCCGGGCCGGGACTAGCGGTCCCTACGAGCAGTACTTC. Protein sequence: CASSRAGTSGPYEQYF.

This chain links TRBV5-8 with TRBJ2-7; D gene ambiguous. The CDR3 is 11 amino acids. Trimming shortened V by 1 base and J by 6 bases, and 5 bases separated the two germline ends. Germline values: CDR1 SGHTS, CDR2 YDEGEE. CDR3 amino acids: CASSLRSEQYF. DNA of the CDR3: TGTGCCAGCAGCTTGCGGTCCGAGCAGTACTTC.

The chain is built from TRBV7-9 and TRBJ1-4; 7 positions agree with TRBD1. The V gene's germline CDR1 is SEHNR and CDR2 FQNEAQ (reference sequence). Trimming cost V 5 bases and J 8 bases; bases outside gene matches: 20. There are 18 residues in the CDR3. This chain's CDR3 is CASSRFLLTGSNLEKLFF. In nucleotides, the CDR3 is TGTGCCAGCAGCCGTTTCCTCCTGACAGGGTCGAATTTAGAAAAACTGTTTTTT.

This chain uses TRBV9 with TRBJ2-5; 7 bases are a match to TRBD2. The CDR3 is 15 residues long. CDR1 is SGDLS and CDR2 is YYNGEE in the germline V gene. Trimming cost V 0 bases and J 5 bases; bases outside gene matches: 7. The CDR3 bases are TGTGCCAGCAGCGTAGGAACTAGCGTGTGGGAGACCCAGTACTTC. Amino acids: CASSVGTSVWETQYF.

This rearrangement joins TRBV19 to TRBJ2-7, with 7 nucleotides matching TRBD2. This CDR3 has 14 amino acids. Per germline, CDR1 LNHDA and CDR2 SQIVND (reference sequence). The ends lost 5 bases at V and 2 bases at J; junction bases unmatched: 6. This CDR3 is CASSELAGTYEQYF. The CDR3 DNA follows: TGTGCCAGTAGTGAATTAGCGGGCACCTACGAGCAGTACTTC.

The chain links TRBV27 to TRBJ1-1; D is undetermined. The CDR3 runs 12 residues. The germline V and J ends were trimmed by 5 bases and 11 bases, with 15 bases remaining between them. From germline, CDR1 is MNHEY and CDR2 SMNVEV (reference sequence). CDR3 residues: CASSTQAGLAFF. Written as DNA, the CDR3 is TGTGCCAGCAGTACGCAGGCAGGTCTGGCTTTCTTT.

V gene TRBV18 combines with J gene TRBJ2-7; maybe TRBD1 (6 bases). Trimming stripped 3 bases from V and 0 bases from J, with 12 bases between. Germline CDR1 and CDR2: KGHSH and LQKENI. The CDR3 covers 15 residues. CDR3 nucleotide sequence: TGTGCCAGCTCACCCATTCAGGGGTACTCCTACGAGCAGTACTTC. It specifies CASSPIQGYSYEQYF.

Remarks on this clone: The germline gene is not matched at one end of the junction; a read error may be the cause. CDR3 residues: CSSSLTDSLYLGYTF. In DNA, the CDR3 is TGTTCCAGCAGCCTAACGGACAGCCTGTACTTGGGCTACACCTTC. This chain links TRBV7-9 with TRBJ1-2; D is possibly TRBD1 (6 bases). CDR1 and CDR2 from the germline V gene are SEHNR and FQNEAQ (reference sequence). The CDR3 runs to 15 residues.

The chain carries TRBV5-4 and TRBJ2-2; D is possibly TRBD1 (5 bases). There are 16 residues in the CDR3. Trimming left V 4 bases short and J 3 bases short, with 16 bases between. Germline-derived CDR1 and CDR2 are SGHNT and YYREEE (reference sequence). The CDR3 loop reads CASSKTAGYDTGELFF. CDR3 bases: TGTGCCAGCAGCAAGACAGCTGGTTACGACACCGGGGAGCTGTTTTTT.

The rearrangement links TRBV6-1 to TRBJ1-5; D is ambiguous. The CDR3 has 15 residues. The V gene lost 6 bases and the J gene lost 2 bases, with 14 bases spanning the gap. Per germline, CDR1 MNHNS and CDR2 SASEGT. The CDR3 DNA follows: TGTGCCAGCAGGGTCGGGGATAGGGGCAATCAGCCCCAGCATTTT. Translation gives CASRVGDRGNQPQHF.

CDR3 residues: CSARLAHEQYF. In DNA form, the CDR3 reads TGCAGTGCTAGATTGGCCCACGAGCAGTACTTC. The chain couples TRBV20-1 to TRBJ2-7; no firm D call. The length of the CDR3 is 11 residues. Looked up from germline, CDR1 is DFQATT and CDR2 is SNEGSKA (reference sequence). V lost 2 bases and J 5 bases, leaving 7 bases between the germline ends.

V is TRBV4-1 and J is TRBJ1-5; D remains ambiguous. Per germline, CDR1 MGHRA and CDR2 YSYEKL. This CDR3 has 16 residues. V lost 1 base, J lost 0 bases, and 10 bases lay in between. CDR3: CASSQVHGFSNQPQHF. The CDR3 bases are TGCGCCAGCAGCCAAGTTCATGGCTTTAGCAATCAGCCCCAGCATTTT.

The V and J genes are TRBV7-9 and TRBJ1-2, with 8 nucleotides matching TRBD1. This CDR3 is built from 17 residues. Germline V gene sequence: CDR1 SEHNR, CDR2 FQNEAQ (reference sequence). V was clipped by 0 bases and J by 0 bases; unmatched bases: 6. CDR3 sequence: CASSLADRVRTNYGYTF. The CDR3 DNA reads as TGTGCCAGCAGCTTAGCGGACAGGGTCCGAACTAACTATGGCTACACCTTC.

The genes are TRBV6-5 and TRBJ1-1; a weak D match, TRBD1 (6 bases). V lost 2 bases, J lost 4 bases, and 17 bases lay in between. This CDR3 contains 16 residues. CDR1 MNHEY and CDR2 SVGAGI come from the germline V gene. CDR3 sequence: CASSYNLGGAGTEAFF. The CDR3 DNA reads TGTGCCAGCAGTTACAACCTAGGGGGTGCCGGCACTGAAGCTTTCTTT.

The CDR3 loop reads CASSSQAGGGHEQFF. The DNA of the CDR3 is TGTGCCAGCAGCTCCCAAGCGGGAGGGGGCCATGAGCAGTTCTTC. The chain joins TRBV7-2 to TRBJ2-1; 10 positions match TRBD2. V dropped 4 bases and J dropped 8; count of bases not matched to a gene: 8. Germline-derived CDR1 and CDR2 are SGHTA and FQGNSA. The CDR3 consists of 15 residues.

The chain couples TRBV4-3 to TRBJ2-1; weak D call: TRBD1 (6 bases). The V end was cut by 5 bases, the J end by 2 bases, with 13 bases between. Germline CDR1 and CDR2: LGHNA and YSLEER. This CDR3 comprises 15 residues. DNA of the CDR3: TGCGCCAGCAGCTTCGCACAGGGCGCCTACAATGAGCAGTTCTTC. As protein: CASSFAQGAYNEQFF.

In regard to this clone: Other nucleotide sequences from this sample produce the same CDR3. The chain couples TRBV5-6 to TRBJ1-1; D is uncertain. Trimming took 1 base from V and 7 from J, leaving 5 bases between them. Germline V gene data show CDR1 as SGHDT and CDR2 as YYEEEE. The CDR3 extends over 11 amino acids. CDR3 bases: TGTGCCAGCAGCTTGACAAGTGAAGCTTTCTTT. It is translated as CASSLTSEAFF.

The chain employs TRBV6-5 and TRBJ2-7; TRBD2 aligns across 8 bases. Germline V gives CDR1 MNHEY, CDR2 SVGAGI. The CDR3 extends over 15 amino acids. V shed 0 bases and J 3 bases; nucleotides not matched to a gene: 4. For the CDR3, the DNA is TGTGCCAGCAGTTACTCGTATCGGGAGGGCTACGAGCAGTACTTC. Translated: CASSYSYREGYEQYF.

CDR3: CASSSDRGLGEKLFF. The CDR3 region has the DNA TGTGCCAGCAGCTCCGACAGGGGGCTCGGGGAAAAACTGTTTTTT. J is TRBJ1-4 and V is TRBV7-9; 10 nucleotides match TRBD1. Germline V lookup: CDR1 SEHNR, CDR2 FQNEAQ (reference sequence). V trimming: 4 bases; J trimming: 8 bases; junction bases outside the gene matches: 7. This CDR3 has 15 residues. The whole variable domain, filled in from reference TRBV7-9 and TRBJ1-4, reads DTGVSQNPRHKITKRGQNVTFRCDPISEHNRLYWYRQTLGQGPEFLTYFQNEAQLEKSRLLSDRFSAERPKGSFSTLEIQRTEQGDSAMYLCASSSDRGLGEKLFFGSGTQLSVL.

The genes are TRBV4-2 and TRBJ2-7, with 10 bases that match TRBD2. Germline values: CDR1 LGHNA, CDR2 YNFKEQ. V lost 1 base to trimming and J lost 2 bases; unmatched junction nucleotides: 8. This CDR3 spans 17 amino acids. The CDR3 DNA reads TGTGCCAGCAGCCAAGGCGTGGGGAGCGGGAGGGCCTACGAGCAGTACTTC. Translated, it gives CASSQGVGSGRAYEQYF.

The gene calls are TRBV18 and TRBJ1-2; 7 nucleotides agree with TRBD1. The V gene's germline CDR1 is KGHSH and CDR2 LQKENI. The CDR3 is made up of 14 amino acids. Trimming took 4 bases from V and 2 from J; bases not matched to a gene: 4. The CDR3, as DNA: TGTGCCAGCTCACAGGGACAGCTCAACTATGGCTACACCTTC. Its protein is CASSQGQLNYGYTF.

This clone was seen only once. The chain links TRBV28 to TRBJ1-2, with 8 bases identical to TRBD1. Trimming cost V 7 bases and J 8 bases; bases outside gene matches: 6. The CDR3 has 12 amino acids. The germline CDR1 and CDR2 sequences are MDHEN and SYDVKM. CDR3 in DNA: TGTGCCAGCAAGACAGGGGTTTGGGGCTACACCTTC. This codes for CASKTGVWGYTF.